One sample yielded the 20 T cell receptor beta chains listed below, sequenced in a study of T-cell reconstitution after alpha-beta-depleted transplantation in children. Unique molecular identifiers were incorporated when the TCRbeta library was constructed. MiXCR, run by TCRdb on the PCR reads, gives a single entry per CDR3 protein. The sample lists 540,000 or so distinct CDR3 sequences, 20% to 25% seen once, with 11% to 15% in the top ten. Sequenced here: PBMCs, mostly from graft donor cells, sampled 360 days after TCRalphabeta/CD19-depleted stem cell transplant. These receptor sequences come from a boy in the first two years of life who had a stem cell transplant for acute myeloid leukemia, so the T cells may come from the graft donor.

V gene TRBV20-1 combines with J gene TRBJ1-1, with D possibly matching TRBD1 (6 bases). The V end lost 5 bases, the J end lost 4 bases, and 20 bases lay between the germline ends. The CDR3 loop spans 15 amino acids. Germline V CDR1 and CDR2: DFQATT, SNEGSKA (reference sequence). The CDR3 here is CSAYSPTGLSTEAFF. The DNA for the CDR3 is TGCAGTGCTTACTCGCCAACAGGGTTGAGCACTGAAGCTTTCTTT.

This clonotype was picked up a small number of times. The J gene is TRBJ2-3, the V gene TRBV12-3 or TRBV12-4; D perhaps matches TRBD2 (6 bases). The CDR3 is 14 residues long. V lost 2 bases, J lost 3 bases, and 9 bases lay in between. The CDR3: CASSLYGGTDTQYF. CDR3 DNA: TGTGCCAGCAGTTTATACGGAGGGACAGATACGCAGTATTTT.

Only a few counts were recorded for this clonotype. V is TRBV12-5 and J is TRBJ2-1; TRBD1 aligns across 9 bases. V lost 1 base, J lost 3 bases, and 4 bases stayed unmatched. Germline assignment: CDR1 LGHNT and CDR2 FRNRAP. The CDR3 is 16 amino acids. The CDR3 spells CASGLAGTGFYNEQFF. The CDR3, as DNA: TGTGCTAGTGGTTTGGCCGGGACAGGGTTCTACAATGAGCAGTTCTTC. The complete variable domain, with remaining parts taken from reference TRBV12-5 and TRBJ2-1, reads DARVTQTPRHKVTEMGQEVTMRCQPILGHNTVFWYRQTMMQGLELLAYFRNRAPLDDSGMPKDRFSAEMPDATLATLKIQPSEPRDSAVYFCASGLAGTGFYNEQFFGPGTRLTVL.

This chain connects TRBV21-1 to TRBJ2-7. TRBV21-1 is labeled a pseudogene. The CDR3 covers 14 residues. In DNA form, the CDR3 reads TGTGCCAGCAGAAATCGGGGCAGAACCTACGAGCAGTACGTC. Amino acids: CASRNRGRTYEQYV.

The chain has TRBV7-2 and TRBJ2-7, with unresolved D. The V and J ends lost 2 bases and 0 bases respectively, with 5 bases between them. Germline-derived CDR1 and CDR2 are SGHTA and FQGNSA. This CDR3 is 13 amino acids long. The CDR3 bases are TGTGCCAGCAGCTTATCCCGCTCCTACGAGCAGTACGTC. This translates into CASSLSRSYEQYV.

The sample holds a few counts of this clonotype. The chain couples TRBV7-9 to TRBJ1-1, with D maybe TRBD1 (5 bases). V was clipped by 3 bases and J by 1 base, with 9 bases between them. Germline V gene sequence: CDR1 SEHNR, CDR2 FQNEAQ (reference sequence). The length of the CDR3 is 14 residues. The CDR3 region is CASSLVQENTEAFF. In DNA form, the CDR3 reads TGTGCCAGCAGCTTGGTACAGGAGAACACTGAAGCTTTCTTT.

This clonotype occurred many times. The chain links TRBV30 to TRBJ1-3; tentatively, D is TRBD1 (5 bases). The CDR3 consists of 18 residues. Germline-derived CDR1 and CDR2 are GTSNPN and SVGIG (reference sequence). Trimming pared 0 bases from V and 0 bases from J, leaving 18 bases between. The CDR3 here is CAWSVLRPGRSSGNTIYF. The CDR3 DNA reads as TGTGCCTGGAGTGTCCTTCGCCCGGGACGGAGCTCTGGAAACACCATATATTTT.

Many counts were recorded for this clonotype. This rearrangement joins TRBV19 to TRBJ2-7, with TRBD1 identical over 7 bases. V lost 4 bases to trimming and J lost 5 bases; unmatched junction nucleotides: 8. CDR1 LNHDA and CDR2 SQIVND come from the germline V gene (reference sequence). CDR3 length equals 14 residues. CDR3 DNA: TGTGCCAGTAGTACCCTACAGGGGACCCACGAGCAGTACTTC. Translated: CASSTLQGTHEQYF.

This clonotype has a single count. The CDR3 sequence: CASSLVGLAGSYEQYF. The CDR3 DNA sequence: TGTGCCAGCAGTTTAGTGGGACTAGCGGGGAGTTACGAGCAGTACTTC. The chain uses TRBV12-3 or TRBV12-4 and TRBJ2-7; 13 bases agree with TRBD2. The CDR3 consists of 16 residues. With V trimmed by 1 base and J by 4 bases, 4 bases remained unmatched.

At least ten counts were recorded for this clonotype. The chain links TRBV20-1 to TRBJ2-1; D remains ambiguous. Between the trimmed V and J ends, which lost 6 bases and 2 bases, there was a span of 14 bases. Germline CDR1 and CDR2: DFQATT and SNEGSKA (reference sequence). This CDR3 has 14 residues. The CDR3 sequence: CSAQDPPAYNEQFF. In DNA form, the CDR3 reads TGCAGTGCCCAAGACCCCCCCGCCTACAATGAGCAGTTCTTC.

The chain combines TRBV30 with TRBJ2-7, with a tentative D call TRBD2 (5 bases). Per germline, CDR1 GTSNPN and CDR2 SVGIG (reference sequence). The V end was cut by 8 bases, the J end by 0 bases, with 17 bases between. This CDR3 is 14 amino acids long. This chain's CDR3 is CAHDKSGTSYEQYF. CDR3 nucleotide sequence: TGTGCCCACGATAAGAGCGGAACCTCCTACGAGCAGTACTTC.

V is TRBV27 and J is TRBJ1-2; possibly TRBD1 for D (6 bases). Germline CDR1 and CDR2: MNHEY and SMNVEV (reference sequence). V was clipped by 0 bases and J by 2 bases, with 10 bases between them. The CDR3 covers 15 residues. The CDR3 DNA reads as TGTGCCAGCAGTTTATCTACAGGGATCAACTATGGCTACACCTTC. As protein: CASSLSTGINYGYTF.

V usage is TRBV2 and J usage is TRBJ2-3; possibly TRBD2 for D (5 bases). Trimming shortened V by 10 bases and J by 1 base, and 12 bases separated the two germline ends. CDR3 size: 13 residues. Germline CDR1 reads SNHLY; CDR2 reads FYNNEI. CDR3 DNA: TGTGCCATCGGCCGGGAAGGCACAGATACGCAGTATTTT. It codes for CAIGREGTDTQYF.

This rearrangement joins TRBV6-5 to TRBJ2-2; no clear D gene. V shed 0 bases and J shed 8 bases, with 10 bases lying between them. There are 14 residues in the CDR3. Germline values: CDR1 MNHEY, CDR2 SVGAGI. The chain's CDR3 is CASSYSLGSGELFF. The CDR3 DNA is TGTGCCAGCAGTTACTCTCTAGGGTCGGGGGAGCTGTTTTTT.

The chain joins TRBV2 to TRBJ2-5; D unclear. Trimming took 2 bases from V and 3 from J, leaving 16 bases between them. Germline CDR1 reads SNHLY; CDR2 reads FYNNEI. The CDR3 is 16 amino acids. CDR3 region: CASSEWKGFPKETQYF. CDR3 coding DNA: TGTGCCAGCAGTGAATGGAAGGGCTTTCCAAAAGAGACCCAGTACTTC. Supplemented by reference TRBV2 and TRBJ2-5, the full variable domain reads EPEVTQTPSHQVTQMGQEVILRCVPISNHLYFYWYRQILGQKVEFLVSFYNNEISEKSEIFDDQFSVERPDGSNFTLKIRSTKLEDSAMYFCASSEWKGFPKETQYFGPGTRLLVL.

This clonotype was recorded a few times. The chain couples TRBV4-3 to TRBJ2-1, with 12 nucleotides matching TRBD2. The J segment lost 6 bases and the V segment lost 0 bases, leaving 6 bases of the junction unmatched. This CDR3 has 17 residues. Per the germline V gene, CDR1 is LGHNA and CDR2 is YSLEER. This chain's CDR3 is CASSQDLAGGRVNEQFF. The CDR3 DNA sequence: TGCGCCAGCAGCCAAGATCTAGCGGGGGGGCGTGTCAATGAGCAGTTCTTC.

This clonotype was seen many times. This chain joins TRBV24-1 and TRBJ1-2; TRBD1 matches at 8 bases. The CDR3 length is 15 residues. The germline gives CDR1 KGHDR, CDR2 SFDVKD. J lost 2 bases, V lost 4 bases, and 5 bases had no gene match. For the CDR3, the DNA is TGTGCCACCAGTGACCCCGGACAGGGCAACTATGGCTACACCTTC. This codes for CATSDPGQGNYGYTF.

This chain joins TRBV20-1 and TRBJ1-5; tentatively, D is TRBD1 (5 bases). There are 13 residues in the CDR3. The V gene's germline CDR1 is DFQATT and CDR2 SNEGSKA (reference sequence). V dropped 2 bases and J dropped 4 bases, with 9 bases sitting between them. The CDR3 DNA reads TGCAGTGCTAGACCGACAGAAAATCAGCCCCAGCATTTT. Translating it yields CSARPTENQPQHF.

This clonotype was detected a few times. The CDR3, as DNA: TGTGCCAGCGAGGGGACAGGGTTCACAGATACGCAGTATTTT. Its translation: CASEGTGFTDTQYF. The chain uses TRBV12-3 or TRBV12-4 and TRBJ2-3; 9 bases agree with TRBD1. The CDR3 length is 14 residues. The V segment lost 8 bases and the J segment 2 bases; nucleotides outside the gene matches: 5.

This clonotype was observed a handful of times. This rearrangement joins TRBV20-1 to TRBJ2-1; a weak D match, TRBD1 (5 bases). Germline V lookup: CDR1 DFQATT, CDR2 SNEGSKA (reference sequence). The CDR3 sequence is 11 residues long. Trimming stripped 7 bases from V and 4 bases from J, with 8 bases between. The CDR3 DNA sequence: TGCAGTGATCAGGGTTACAATGAGCAGTTCTTC. Its translation: CSDQGYNEQFF.